The 3 T cell receptor beta chains listed next were all sequenced from one sample in a study of radiation and T cells in renal cell carcinoma. Time point: blood 4 weeks post-SBRT, at nephrectomy. Treatment: 15 Gy SBRT to primary tumor, nephrectomy 4 weeks later. TCRdb's copy holds only in-frame clones and misses some; the assay was immunoSEQ multiplex PCR. The sample comprises some 43,000 clones, about 82% of which are singletons, and 25% to 30% rests with the top ten. Sequences were derived from blood, sampled from a patient whose treatment included radiotherapy and nephrectomy. These receptors originate from a woman in her 70s with renal cell carcinoma.

In regard to this clone: One junction end does not reproduce the germline sequence, and a read error may be involved. V gene TRBV5-1 combines with J gene TRBJ2-7, with D uncertain. The CDR3 totals 14 residues. Germline V lookup: CDR1 SGHRS, CDR2 YFSETQ. CDR3 loop: CANSLDPGSYEQYF. CDR3 DNA: TGCGCCAACAGCTTGGATCCGGGTTCCTACGAGCAGTACTTC.

This clone was detected only a few times. J is TRBJ2-3 and V is TRBV2; D is possibly TRBD2 (6 bases). Germline lookup yields CDR1 SNHLY and CDR2 FYNNEI. The V gene lost 6 bases and the J gene lost 4 bases, with 17 bases spanning the gap. The CDR3 is 15 residues long. The DNA of the CDR3 is TGTGCCAGCAGGAAGCGGGCCGGGGACGCAGATACGCAGTATTTT. Protein product: CASRKRAGDADTQYF.

The genes are TRBV15 and TRBJ2-2; 11 bases fit TRBD2. The CDR3 runs 16 residues. Germline CDR1 reads LNHNV; CDR2 reads YYDKDF (reference sequence). V was pared by 1 base and J by 4 bases, with 2 bases of the junction left unmatched. The chain's CDR3 is CATSRGGLAGTGELFF. CDR3 nucleotide sequence: TGTGCCACCAGCAGAGGCGGACTAGCGGGCACCGGGGAGCTGTTTTTT.